One and the same sample provided the 31 T cell receptor beta chains below, sequenced in a study of shared clonotypes between healthy human individuals. The assay was immunoSEQ multiplex PCR, and TCRdb's table has in-frame clones only and misses some. This table has over 750,000 clones, about 96% appearing once. Naive CD8 cells lacked CD45RO, underwent positive selection for CCR7 and left out terminally differentiated effector memory CD45RA+ cells. The source material was naive CD8+ T cells sorted from blood. The receptor set was obtained from a man aged 25-45 years in good health.

The rearrangement uses TRBV5-5 and TRBJ1-1; perhaps TRBD1 as D (6 bases). The V gene's germline CDR1 is SGHKS and CDR2 YYEKEE (reference sequence). The CDR3 sequence is 17 residues long. Trimming stripped 4 bases from V and 1 base from J, with 20 bases between. This CDR3 reads CASSPRILRTENTEAFF. For the CDR3, the DNA is TGTGCCAGCAGCCCGCGAATACTCCGGACAGAGAACACTGAAGCTTTCTTT.

There are a few counts of this clone. This sequence joins TRBV5-1 and TRBJ2-7; a possible D gene is TRBD2 (6 bases). CDR1 SGHRS and CDR2 YFSETQ come from the germline V gene. With 0 bases removed from V and 5 bases from J, the gap between germline ends came to 18 bases. The CDR3 extends over 16 amino acids. The CDR3 protein is CASSLEVAGRSDEQYF. In DNA form, the CDR3 reads TGCGCCAGCAGCTTGGAGGTGGCCGGGAGAAGTGACGAGCAGTACTTC.

This clone was found once. The chain combines TRBV19 with TRBJ2-2, with D uncertain. Germline assignment: CDR1 LNHDA and CDR2 SQIVND (reference sequence). This CDR3 region has 14 residues. Between the trimmed V and J ends, which lost 7 bases and 4 bases, there was a span of 13 bases. CDR3 protein: CASTAGRGTGELFF. The CDR3, as DNA: TGTGCCAGTACCGCCGGGCGTGGCACCGGGGAGCTGTTTTTT.

The rearrangement links TRBV4-3 to TRBJ1-2; TRBD1 matches at 8 bases. The CDR3 runs to 14 residues. Trimming took 3 bases from V and 4 from J; bases not matched to a gene: 4. Germline loops: CDR1 LGHNA, CDR2 YSLEER. The CDR3 reads CASSHPGGGYGYTF. CDR3 coding DNA: TGCGCCAGCAGCCACCCAGGGGGCGGCTATGGCTACACCTTC.

The V call is TRBV19, the J call TRBJ2-7; D not certain. V shed 5 bases and J shed 3 bases, with 11 bases lying between them. Per the germline V gene, CDR1 is LNHDA and CDR2 is SQIVND (reference sequence). There are 13 residues in the CDR3. As DNA, the CDR3 is TGTGCCAGTAGTTCAGCCCACCTCTACGAGCAGTACTTC. Amino acid sequence: CASSSAHLYEQYF.

In this sample, this clone turned up once. The V call is TRBV9, the J call TRBJ2-7, with TRBD1 matching 7 bases. CDR1 SGDLS and CDR2 YYNGEE come from the germline V gene. The CDR3 has 15 residues. V shed 0 bases and J 0 bases; nucleotides not matched to a gene: 3. For the CDR3, the DNA is TGTGCCAGCAGCGTAGGTGGGACAGTCTCCTACGAGCAGTACTTC. It yields the protein CASSVGGTVSYEQYF.

The J gene is TRBJ2-2, the V gene TRBV4-1; D is unclear. This CDR3 has 12 amino acids. Germline V gene sequence: CDR1 MGHRA, CDR2 YSYEKL. The V gene lost 4 bases and the J gene lost 5 bases, with 5 bases spanning the gap. The CDR3 spells CASSPRTGELFF. CDR3 DNA sequence: TGCGCCAGCAGCCCCCGTACCGGGGAGCTGTTTTTT.

This clone is a singleton in its sample. The chain has TRBV9 and TRBJ2-3; TRBD2 might be the D (6 bases). V was pared by 4 bases and J by 5 bases, with 23 bases between. This CDR3 comprises 17 residues. CDR1 SGDLS and CDR2 YYNGEE come from the germline V gene. This chain's CDR3 is CASSPRGPQRFGDTQYF. DNA of the CDR3: TGTGCCAGCAGCCCGCGGGGCCCCCAGAGATTCGGAGATACGCAGTATTTT.

The chain uses TRBV30 and TRBJ1-4; no firm D call. V lost 3 bases, J lost 6 bases, and 14 bases lay in between. Germline V gives CDR1 GTSNPN, CDR2 SVGIG (reference sequence). The CDR3 totals 14 residues. CDR3 coding DNA: TGTGCCTGGAGCAAACCGGGATCCGATGAAAAACTGTTTTTT. Amino acid sequence: CAWSKPGSDEKLFF.

The chain carries TRBV10-3 and TRBJ2-7; TRBD2 might be the D (6 bases). Germline V CDR1 and CDR2: ENHRY, SYGVKD. The V end was cut by 3 bases, the J end by 7 bases, with 16 bases between. This CDR3 region has 14 residues. The CDR3 DNA follows: TGTGCCATCAGTGACCCTACTCTTCTAGCGGAGCAGTACTTC. Its translation: CAISDPTLLAEQYF.

The chain is built from TRBV21-1 and TRBJ2-2; the table names TRBD1, a call not compared with the DNA. TRBV21-1 is a pseudogene locus. This CDR3 has 13 residues. The CDR3 protein is CACGTGGTGELFF. CDR3 nucleotide sequence: TGTGCCTGCGGGACAGGGGGCACCGGGGAGCTGTTTTTT.

The chain has TRBV25-1 and TRBJ2-7, with D perhaps TRBD1 (7 bases). The CDR3 totals 15 residues. The V end lost 5 bases, the J end lost 4 bases, and 18 bases lay between the germline ends. The germline V gene has CDR1 MGHDK and CDR2 SYGVNS. Here the CDR3 reads CASSTRLEDRYEQYF. The CDR3 DNA reads as TGTGCCAGCAGTACCCGACTAGAGGACAGGTACGAGCAGTACTTC.

The rearrangement links TRBV18 to TRBJ2-7; TRBD2 agrees at 9 bases. V shed 6 bases and J 4 bases; nucleotides not matched to a gene: 7. The CDR3 is 14 residues long. Germline V CDR1 and CDR2: KGHSH, LQKENI. CDR3 sequence (DNA): TGTGCCAGCTCGCGGACTAGCGAGATGTACGAGCAGTACTTC. This codes for CASSRTSEMYEQYF.

The chain carries TRBV2 and TRBJ1-5, with D uncertain. Germline values: CDR1 SNHLY, CDR2 FYNNEI. This CDR3 has 15 amino acids. V was cut by 3 bases and J by 0 bases, with 9 bases left in between. The CDR3 region has the DNA TGTGCCAGCAGTGACTTGGTTCTTAGCAATCAGCCCCAGCATTTT. It translates to CASSDLVLSNQPQHF.

V usage is TRBV29-1 and J usage is TRBJ2-1; 10 bases map to TRBD2. The CDR3 length is 15 residues. Trimming removed 6 bases from V and 10 bases from J; junction bases left unmatched: 15. Germline values: CDR1 SQVTM, CDR2 ANQGSEA. The CDR3 here is CSVAQAGGRGSEQFF. The CDR3 bases are TGCAGCGTGGCACAAGCGGGAGGGCGGGGGAGCGAGCAGTTCTTC.

This clone was detected once. The chain is built from TRBV5-1 and TRBJ2-7; either TRBD1 or TRBD2 may fit D (5 bases each). Per germline, CDR1 SGHRS and CDR2 YFSETQ. Trimming removed 0 bases from V and 3 bases from J, with 13 bases in between. The CDR3 consists of 15 residues. The chain's CDR3 is CASSLARDGIYEQYF. The CDR3 DNA follows: TGCGCCAGCAGCTTGGCAAGGGACGGGATCTACGAGCAGTACTTC.

The chain uses TRBV7-8 and TRBJ2-7; 11 bases fit TRBD1. The CDR3 covers 15 residues. Trimming at V came to 5 bases and at J to 3 bases, leaving 6 bases not matched to a gene. Germline loops: CDR1 SGHVS, CDR2 FQNEAQ. The chain's CDR3 is CASSPAGTGGYEQYF. The CDR3 DNA follows: TGTGCCAGCAGCCCCGCCGGGACAGGGGGCTACGAGCAGTACTTC.

The rearrangement joins TRBV7-2 to TRBJ2-7; 9 nucleotides align to TRBD1. CDR1 and CDR2 (germline): SGHTA, FQGNSA. There are 14 residues in the CDR3. V gave up 7 bases and J gave up 6 bases; unmatched junction bases: 10. Written as DNA, the CDR3 is TGTGCCAGCACCTTGGGACAGGGCGTCGGCGAGCAGTACTTC. Translating gives CASTLGQGVGEQYF.

This clone was seen a single time. Different DNA sequences within this sample yield the same CDR3. The rearrangement uses TRBV9 and TRBJ2-7, with 10 bases aligning to TRBD2. The trim removed 2 bases at V and 2 bases at J, leaving 4 bases unmatched. CDR3 length equals 15 residues. Looked up from germline, CDR1 is SGDLS and CDR2 is YYNGEE. CDR3 bases: TGTGCCAGCAGCGTTGTAGCGGGAGGCACCTACGAGCAGTACTTC. Protein product: CASSVVAGGTYEQYF.

The chain is built from TRBV2 and TRBJ2-1; TRBD1 agrees at 9 bases. The V and J ends lost 7 bases and 4 bases, in that order; junction bases with no gene match: 2. The CDR3 runs 13 residues. Germline loops: CDR1 SNHLY, CDR2 FYNNEI. The CDR3 reads CASTGTGYNEQFF. The DNA for the CDR3 is TGTGCCAGCACCGGGACAGGGTACAATGAGCAGTTCTTC.

The genes are TRBV18 and TRBJ2-7; D may correspond to TRBD1 or TRBD2 (7 bases each). This CDR3 has 15 residues. Germline lookup yields CDR1 KGHSH and CDR2 LQKENI. V lost 1 base, J lost 0 bases, and 10 bases lay in between. Here the CDR3 reads CASSPREGASYEQYF. The CDR3 nucleotides read TGTGCCAGCTCACCACGGGAGGGGGCCTCCTACGAGCAGTACTTC.

The chain joins TRBV7-6 to TRBJ2-7, with a possible D match to TRBD2 (5 bases). The CDR3 consists of 15 residues. With 1 base removed from V and 4 bases from J, the gap between germline ends came to 14 bases. Germline lookup yields CDR1 SGHVS and CDR2 FNYEAQ. The DNA for the CDR3 is TGTGCCAGCAGCTTAGGGAGCGGCCCCTCGTACGAGCAGTACTTC. This sequence encodes CASSLGSGPSYEQYF.

The chain joins TRBV5-1 to TRBJ1-1; TRBD1 might be the D (5 bases). CDR1 and CDR2 from the germline V gene are SGHRS and YFSETQ. This CDR3 contains 15 residues. Between the trimmed V and J ends, which lost 1 base and 1 base, there was a span of 11 bases. Here the CDR3 DNA reads TGCGCCAGCAGCTTGCAGGGCTCACCGAACACTGAAGCTTTCTTT. Translation gives CASSLQGSPNTEAFF.

In DNA form, the CDR3 reads TGTGCCAGCAGCACTACGGGGATAGGAGGGACCTACGAGCAGTACTTC. Translated: CASSTTGIGGTYEQYF. V is TRBV13 and J is TRBJ2-7; possibly TRBD2 for D (6 bases). V was trimmed by 5 bases and J by 2 bases, leaving 19 bases between them. The length of the CDR3 is 16 residues. Germline V CDR1 and CDR2: PRHDT, FYEKMQ (reference sequence).

J is TRBJ1-1 and V is TRBV7-4, with D possibly TRBD1 on 5 matching bases. Germline V gene lookup returns CDR1 SGHVT and CDR2 SQSDAQ. This CDR3 contains 16 residues. The V gene lost 3 bases and the J gene lost 0 bases, with 14 bases spanning the gap. DNA for the CDR3: TGTGCCAGCAGCTTCGGACAACCCCCTATGAACACTGAAGCTTTCTTT. It encodes CASSFGQPPMNTEAFF. The whole variable domain, filled in from reference TRBV7-4 and TRBJ1-1, reads GAGVSQSPRYKVAKRGRDVALRCDSISGHVTLYWYRQTLGQGSEVLTYSQSDAQRDKSGRPSGRFSAERPERSVSTLKIQRTEQGDSAVYLCASSFGQPPMNTEAFFGQGTRLTVV.

Notes on this clone: The same CDR3 is also encoded by other DNA sequences in this sample. The chain employs TRBV6-5 and TRBJ1-2; D uncertain. The CDR3 runs 13 residues. V shed 0 bases and J shed 6 bases, with 8 bases lying between them. Germline V gives CDR1 MNHEY, CDR2 SVGAGI. CDR3 nucleotide sequence: TGTGCCAGCAGTTACTCCGGAGCGGATGGCTACACCTTC. Translated, it gives CASSYSGADGYTF.

The CDR3 nucleotides read TGTGCCAGCAGCTGGCTAGCAGACAACAATGAGCAGTTCTTC. Translated, it gives CASSWLADNNEQFF. This chain uses TRBV5-8 with TRBJ2-1; possibly TRBD2 for D (5 bases). This CDR3 is built from 14 residues. Germline V gene data show CDR1 as SGHTS and CDR2 as YDEGEE. Trimming took off 3 bases at V and 5 bases at J, with 12 bases between the two ends.

The V and J genes are TRBV7-9 and TRBJ2-1; D unresolved. The V and J ends lost 6 bases and 9 bases respectively, with 9 bases between them. Germline CDR1 SEHNR, CDR2 FQNEAQ (reference sequence). The CDR3 sequence is 11 residues long. This chain's CDR3 is CASRVSFEQFF. The DNA of the CDR3 is TGTGCCAGCAGGGTTAGCTTTGAGCAGTTCTTC.

V usage is TRBV5-6 and J usage is TRBJ2-7, with D tentatively TRBD1 (6 bases). Trimming shortened V by 0 bases and J by 2 bases, and 12 bases separated the two germline ends. Germline assignment: CDR1 SGHDT and CDR2 YYEEEE. The CDR3 contains 15 residues. This CDR3 reads CASSLAARGPYEQYF. CDR3 DNA: TGTGCCAGCAGCTTGGCGGCCAGGGGACCCTACGAGCAGTACTTC.

CDR3 residues: CASSGGWTRKSYNEQFF. The CDR3, as DNA: TGTGCCAGCAGTGGGGGTTGGACTAGAAAGTCCTACAATGAGCAGTTCTTC. This chain links TRBV27 with TRBJ2-1; 7 bases fit TRBD2. V lost 5 bases to trimming and J lost 1 base; unmatched junction nucleotides: 11. CDR1 and CDR2 (germline): MNHEY, SMNVEV (reference sequence). The CDR3 is 17 residues long.

This clone has only a few counts. The chain carries TRBV10-2 and TRBJ2-7; a weak D match, TRBD2 (5 bases). The ends were cut back, 4 bases at V and 3 bases at J, with 7 bases in the middle. This CDR3 is built from 12 residues. Germline V gene lookup returns CDR1 WSHSY and CDR2 SAAADI. In DNA form, the CDR3 reads TGCGCCAGCAGTGCCGGGATCTACGAGCAGTACTTC. This sequence encodes CASSAGIYEQYF.